This passage covers 23 T cell receptor beta chains from one sample sequenced in a study of T-cell memory formation after mild COVID-19. TCRdb re-derived calls from the 5' RACE reads in MiXCR, one entry per CDR3 protein. The sample consists of 150,000 or so distinct CDR3 sequences, approximately 25% of them appearing once. Sequencing used PBMCs or a T cell subset sorted from them (not recorded which). The receptors were gathered from an adult woman who had mild COVID-19 (a few samples of this study predate the infection). Cell type and time point are not known.

V usage is TRBV7-3 and J usage is TRBJ2-3; weak D call: TRBD1 (5 bases). The germline CDR1 and CDR2 sequences are SGHTA and FQGTGA. The CDR3 totals 16 residues. The V and J ends lost 5 bases and 4 bases respectively, with 19 bases between them. CDR3 in DNA: TGTGCCAGCAGCAACCCCGTGTCAGGGCCGGCAGATACGCAGTATTTT. This gives the protein CASSNPVSGPADTQYF.

In its sample, this clonotype was seen a few times. The rearrangement links TRBV25-1 to TRBJ1-2, with TRBD1 as a possible D gene (5 bases). This CDR3 is built from 15 residues. Germline V gives CDR1 MGHDK, CDR2 SYGVNS. Trimming removed 6 bases from V and 4 bases from J, with 18 bases in between. CDR3 residues: CASSPGLRFSYGYTF. In DNA form, the CDR3 reads TGTGCCAGCAGCCCGGGGCTACGGTTTAGCTATGGCTACACCTTC.

J is TRBJ2-2 and V is TRBV7-2; 7 bases match TRBD1. With 5 bases clipped from V and 4 bases from J, the junction kept 13 bases outside the gene matches. The CDR3 totals 17 residues. Germline lookup yields CDR1 SGHTA and CDR2 FQGNSA. CDR3 sequence reads: CASSPGGSLGPTGELFF. In DNA, the CDR3 is TGTGCCAGCAGCCCAGGGGGTAGTCTGGGTCCCACCGGGGAGCTGTTTTTT.

This clonotype was found a few times. The J gene is TRBJ2-7, the V gene TRBV4-1, with TRBD2 matching 7 bases. The V gene's germline CDR1 is MGHRA and CDR2 YSYEKL. The CDR3 extends over 14 amino acids. V lost 4 bases, J lost 3 bases, and 6 bases stayed unmatched. The CDR3 is CASSPPGGVYEQYF. DNA of the CDR3: TGCGCCAGCAGCCCCCCGGGGGGTGTCTACGAGCAGTACTTC.

This clonotype came up a few times. The rearrangement joins TRBV7-9 to TRBJ1-1, with unresolved D. Germline V gene lookup returns CDR1 SEHNR and CDR2 FQNEAQ (reference sequence). The V and J ends lost 5 bases and 1 base respectively, with 14 bases between them. This CDR3 is built from 15 residues. CDR3 loop: CASSVPPKENTEAFF. The CDR3 nucleotides are TGTGCCAGCAGCGTCCCCCCAAAAGAGAACACTGAAGCTTTCTTT.

This clonotype was found a few times. V and J are TRBV10-3 and TRBJ1-1; D unresolved. Trimming removed 7 bases at V and 0 bases at J, with 9 bases between. CDR1 is ENHRY and CDR2 is SYGVKD in the germline V gene. The CDR3 length is 13 residues. The CDR3: CAINPGMNTEAFF. CDR3 coding DNA: TGTGCCATCAACCCAGGTATGAACACTGAAGCTTTCTTT.

This rearrangement joins TRBV7-8 to TRBJ1-1; D remains ambiguous. V gave up 5 bases and J gave up 3 bases, with 13 bases separating them. The CDR3 has 14 residues. Germline assignment: CDR1 SGHVS and CDR2 FQNEAQ. This CDR3 is CASSLLILDTEAFF. The CDR3 nucleotides are TGTGCCAGCAGCCTACTCATCTTGGACACTGAAGCTTTCTTT.

The rearrangement uses TRBV7-9 and TRBJ2-7; the match to TRBD1 covers 12 bases. The germline CDR1 and CDR2 sequences are SEHNR and FQNEAQ (reference sequence). Trimming took 3 bases from V and 3 from J; bases not matched to a gene: 3. This CDR3 contains 15 residues. The CDR3 loop reads CASSLGQGAGYEQYF. CDR3 coding DNA: TGTGCCAGCAGCTTGGGACAGGGGGCAGGCTACGAGCAGTACTTC.

This clonotype was picked up a small number of times. The chain employs TRBV21-1 and TRBJ2-7; the D call of TRBD1 is as the table states it, not checked on the DNA. TRBV21-1 constitutes a pseudogene. This CDR3 is 11 amino acids long. This CDR3 is CASAPKAEQYF. The CDR3, as DNA: TGTGCCAGCGCCCCCAAGGCCGAGCAGTACTTC.

The V and J genes are TRBV5-6 and TRBJ2-5; 10 bases align to TRBD1. Germline CDR1 SGHDT, CDR2 YYEEEE. The CDR3 runs 17 residues. J was trimmed by 3 bases and V by 4 bases; bases with no gene match: 12. The CDR3 is CASSLAPGQGFEETQYF. Written as DNA, the CDR3 is TGTGCCAGCAGCCTCGCCCCGGGACAGGGGTTCGAAGAGACCCAGTACTTC.

The V and J genes are TRBV12-3 or TRBV12-4 and TRBJ2-2, with TRBD1 as a possible D gene (6 bases). Trimming took 9 bases from V and 5 from J, leaving 10 bases between them. This CDR3 contains 12 residues. CDR3 protein: CASKGVTGELFF. CDR3 bases: TGTGCCAGTAAGGGGGTAACCGGGGAGCTGTTTTTT.

This sequence joins TRBV9 and TRBJ1-1, with TRBD1 identical over 9 bases. The CDR3 consists of 15 residues. Trimming removed 0 bases from V and 1 base from J; junction bases left unmatched: 1. From germline, CDR1 is SGDLS and CDR2 YYNGEE. The CDR3 nucleotides read TGTGCCAGCAGCGTAGGGGGACAGGGGAACACTGAAGCTTTCTTT. Protein sequence: CASSVGGQGNTEAFF. Based on the CDR3 plus reference TRBV9 and TRBJ1-1, the full variable domain is DSGVTQTPKHLITATGQRVTLRCSPRSGDLSVYWYQQSLDQGLQFLIQYYNGEERAKGNILERFSAQQFPDLHSELNLSSLELGDSALYFCASSVGGQGNTEAFFGQGTRLTVV.

The V and J genes are TRBV9 and TRBJ2-5; D unclear. Germline V gives CDR1 SGDLS, CDR2 YYNGEE. V was trimmed by 3 bases and J by 2 bases, leaving 8 bases between them. The CDR3 sequence is 13 residues long. As DNA, the CDR3 is TGTGCCAGCAGCGAGGATCTACAAGAGACCCAGTACTTC. It specifies CASSEDLQETQYF.

The chain recombines TRBV21-1 with TRBJ1-2; the tabulated D call, TRBD1, remains unverified against the DNA. TRBV21-1 is a pseudogene locus. The CDR3 length is 14 residues. The CDR3 nucleotides read TGTGCCAGCAGCAAAACAGGGGGCTGTAGTGGCTACACCTTC. This encodes CASSKTGGCSGYTF.

The V gene is TRBV28, the J gene TRBJ1-1; D possibly corresponds to TRBD1 (5 bases). Trimming cost V 3 bases and J 1 base, with 15 bases left between them. Germline CDR1 MDHEN, CDR2 SYDVKM. CDR3 length: 16 residues. The CDR3 nucleotides read TGTGCCAGCAGTTTGCTGGGTACAGGACCGAACACTGAAGCTTTCTTT. It codes for CASSLLGTGPNTEAFF.

The J gene is TRBJ2-2, the V gene TRBV20-1; 9 bases agree with TRBD1. The CDR3 runs to 15 residues. With V trimmed by 0 bases and J by 3 bases, 2 bases remained unmatched. Germline V CDR1 and CDR2: DFQATT, SNEGSKA (reference sequence). The CDR3, as DNA: TGCAGTGCTAGAGATGGGGACAGGGACACCGGGGAGCTGTTTTTT. This sequence encodes CSARDGDRDTGELFF.

The rearrangement uses TRBV11-2 and TRBJ2-7; D is unclear. The CDR3 has 12 residues. Germline CDR1 is SGHAT and CDR2 is FQNNGV. Between the trimmed V and J ends, which lost 0 bases and 7 bases, there was a span of 7 bases. In DNA, the CDR3 is TGTGCCAGCAGCTTAGAGGAAGGAGAGCAGTACTTC. This sequence encodes CASSLEEGEQYF. The variable domain in full, completed from reference TRBV11-2 and TRBJ2-7, reads EAGVAQSPRYKIIEKRQSVAFWCNPISGHATLYWYQQILGQGPKLLIQFQNNGVVDDSQLPKDRFSAERLKGVDSTLKIQPAKLEDSAVYLCASSLEEGEQYFGPGTRLTVT.

There are a few counts of this clonotype. The V gene is TRBV5-1, the J gene TRBJ1-2; no clear D gene. V lost 7 bases to trimming and J lost 8 bases, with 21 bases between them. The germline V gene has CDR1 SGHRS and CDR2 YFSETQ. This CDR3 is 14 amino acids long. The CDR3 here is CASSKLGEREGYTF. The CDR3 nucleotides read TGCGCCAGCTCCAAACTGGGAGAGAGGGAGGGCTACACCTTC.

The genes are TRBV7-6 and TRBJ2-7; 8 nucleotides match TRBD2. V trimming: 3 bases; J trimming: 5 bases; junction bases outside the gene matches: 9. CDR3 length equals 15 residues. Germline CDR1 reads SGHVS; CDR2 reads FNYEAQ. In DNA, the CDR3 is TGTGCCAGCAGCTTGGTAGCGGGACCAAGCAACGAGCAGTACTTC. Amino acids: CASSLVAGPSNEQYF.

This clonotype appeared a few times. The rearrangement joins TRBV7-8 to TRBJ1-2; D not certain. Germline CDR1 is SGHVS and CDR2 is FQNEAQ. The V end lost 5 bases, the J end lost 8 bases, and 21 bases lay between the germline ends. The CDR3 extends over 15 amino acids. Written as DNA, the CDR3 is TGTGCCAGCAGCCCAACTACGGTTCCGTCTACGGGCTACACCTTC. Its translation is CASSPTTVPSTGYTF. The full variable domain, completed using reference TRBV7-8 and TRBJ1-2, is GAGVSQSPRYKVAKRGQDVALRCDPISGHVSLFWYQQALGQGPEFLTYFQNEAQLDKSGLPSDRFFAERPEGSVSTLKIQRTQQEDSAVYLCASSPTTVPSTGYTFGSGTRLTVV.

In its sample, this clonotype was seen a few times. The rearrangement joins TRBV7-8 to TRBJ2-1, with 10 bases fitting TRBD2. CDR3 size: 14 residues. Germline lookup yields CDR1 SGHVS and CDR2 FQNEAQ. The J segment lost 7 bases and the V segment lost 6 bases, leaving 6 bases of the junction unmatched. CDR3 DNA: TGTGCCAGCAGTGGTCTAGCGGGAGTAAATGAGCAGTTCTTC. Translated, it gives CASSGLAGVNEQFF.

J is TRBJ2-6 and V is TRBV4-1, with a possible D match to TRBD2 (5 bases). Germline CDR1 MGHRA, CDR2 YSYEKL. This CDR3 comprises 16 residues. Trimming shortened V by 0 bases and J by 2 bases, and 8 bases separated the two germline ends. The CDR3 sequence: CASSQDRGTGANVLTF. In nucleotides, the CDR3 is TGCGCCAGCAGCCAAGATCGGGGAACTGGGGCCAACGTCCTGACTTTC.

This clonotype turned up a few times. This rearrangement joins TRBV12-3 or TRBV12-4 to TRBJ2-7; 9 bases are shared with TRBD1. This CDR3 is 16 amino acids long. V dropped 0 bases and J dropped 5; count of bases not matched to a gene: 8. CDR3 loop: CASSLAAGTGYHEQYF. Here the CDR3 DNA reads TGTGCCAGCAGTTTAGCGGCGGGGACAGGGTACCACGAGCAGTACTTC.